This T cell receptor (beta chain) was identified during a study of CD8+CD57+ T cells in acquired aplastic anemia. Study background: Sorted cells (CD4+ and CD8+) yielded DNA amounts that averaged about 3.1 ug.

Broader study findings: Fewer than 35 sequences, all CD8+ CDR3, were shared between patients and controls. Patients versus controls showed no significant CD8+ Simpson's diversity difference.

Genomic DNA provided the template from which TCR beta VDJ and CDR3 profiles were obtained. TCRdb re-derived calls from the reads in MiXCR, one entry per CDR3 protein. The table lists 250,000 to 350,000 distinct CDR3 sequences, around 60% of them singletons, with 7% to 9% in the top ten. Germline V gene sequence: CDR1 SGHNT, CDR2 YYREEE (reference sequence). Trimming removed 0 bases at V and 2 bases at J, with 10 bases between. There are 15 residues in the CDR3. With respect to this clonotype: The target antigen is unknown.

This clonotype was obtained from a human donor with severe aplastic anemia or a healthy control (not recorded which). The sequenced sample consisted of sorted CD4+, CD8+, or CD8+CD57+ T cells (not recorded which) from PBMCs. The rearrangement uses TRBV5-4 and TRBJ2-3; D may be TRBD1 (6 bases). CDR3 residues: CASSLVGGATDTQYF. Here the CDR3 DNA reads TGTGCCAGCAGCTTGGTTGGGGGCGCCACAGATACGCAGTATTTT.